These 18 T cell receptor beta chains came from one sample sequenced in a study of beta chain features in type 1 diabetes. Expressed TCRB transcripts were sequenced, since all the RNA that had been isolated was reverse transcribed. Profiling relied on immunoSEQ multiplex PCR, and the TCRdb table lists in-frame clones only, not all of them. This table has roughly 610,000 clones, 15% to 19% appearing once. Sequencing was done on a sample of naive CD4+ T cells from blood. Receptors originate from a man between 18 and 29 years old in good health.

The chain couples TRBV27 to TRBJ1-2, with D tentatively TRBD1 (5 bases). This CDR3 region has 15 residues. Germline CDR1 MNHEY, CDR2 SMNVEV (reference sequence). V shed 3 bases and J shed 3 bases, with 14 bases lying between them. The CDR3 sequence: CASSFAGTGYYGYTF. The DNA for the CDR3 is TGTGCCAGCAGTTTCGCGGGCACAGGATACTATGGCTACACCTTC.

This clone turned up a few times. J is TRBJ2-7 and V is TRBV7-6; 7 positions match TRBD1. Germline assignment: CDR1 SGHVS and CDR2 FNYEAQ. V dropped 2 bases and J dropped 0; count of bases not matched to a gene: 4. The CDR3 is 15 amino acids. The CDR3 region has the DNA TGTGCCAGCAGCTTAACCGGACAGGACTCCTACGAGCAGTACTTC. Encoded protein: CASSLTGQDSYEQYF.

This clone turned up a few times. The V and J genes are TRBV21-1 and TRBJ1-6. TRBV21-1 is labeled a pseudogene. The CDR3 covers 11 residues. The CDR3: CASSSQHPRHF. The CDR3 nucleotides are TGTGCCAGCAGCTCCCAACACCCAAGGCACTTT.

The table lists this clone with a few counts. J is TRBJ1-5 and V is TRBV19; D remains unclear. V lost 4 bases, J lost 4 bases, and 17 bases lay in between. The CDR3 totals 16 residues. Per the germline V gene, CDR1 is LNHDA and CDR2 is SQIVND (reference sequence). DNA of the CDR3: TGTGCCAGTAGTAGGCCCGGGTCCCGAGGTAATCAGCCCCAGCATTTT. Translated, it gives CASSRPGSRGNQPQHF.

This clone turned up a few times. This rearrangement joins TRBV5-1 to TRBJ2-1; 7 nucleotides agree with TRBD1. The germline CDR1 and CDR2 sequences are SGHRS and YFSETQ. The length of the CDR3 is 13 residues. The J segment lost 7 bases and the V segment lost 4 bases, leaving 5 bases of the junction unmatched. The CDR3 coding sequence is TGCGCCAGCAGCCCGGGACAGAAGAATGAGCAGTTCTTC. It specifies CASSPGQKNEQFF.

This clone was detected only a few times. V is TRBV9 and J is TRBJ2-5; TRBD2 agrees at 16 bases. This CDR3 comprises 18 residues. Germline loops: CDR1 SGDLS, CDR2 YYNGEE. V lost 4 bases to trimming and J lost 4 bases; unmatched junction nucleotides: 10. In nucleotides, the CDR3 is TGTGCCAGCAGCCCCAAATGGGGGACTAGCGGGAGGGCAGAGACCCAGTACTTC. Protein product: CASSPKWGTSGRAETQYF.

This clone was picked up a small number of times. The identical CDR3 is also encoded by other nucleotide sequences in the sample. The chain has TRBV9 and TRBJ2-5; D call uncertain. V lost 0 bases and J 4 bases, leaving 4 bases between the germline ends. Germline-derived CDR1 and CDR2 are SGDLS and YYNGEE. This CDR3 is 12 amino acids long. DNA of the CDR3: TGTGCCAGCAGCGTAGTTGGAGAGACCCAGTACTTC. Protein product: CASSVVGETQYF.

This clone was detected a few times. The genes are TRBV7-3 and TRBJ2-6; D gene uncertain. This CDR3 contains 15 residues. Germline CDR1 is SGHTA and CDR2 is FQGTGA. Trimming cost V 3 bases and J 0 bases, with 6 bases left between them. For the CDR3, the DNA is TGTGCCAGCAGCTTTTATTCCTCTGGGGCCAACGTCCTGACTTTC. Amino acids: CASSFYSSGANVLTF.

As to this clone: The sample has other DNA sequences that encode this CDR3 too. The chain links TRBV6-5 to TRBJ2-7; 7 positions match TRBD1. The CDR3 consists of 14 residues. Germline CDR1 and CDR2: MNHEY and SVGAGI. J lost 3 bases, V lost 3 bases, and 5 bases had no gene match. CDR3 loop: CASSYKRQGYEQYF. The CDR3 DNA sequence: TGTGCCAGCAGTTATAAGCGACAGGGCTACGAGCAGTACTTC.

This clone was picked up a small number of times. CDR3 coding DNA: TGTGCCAGCAGCACCGGGAGGAACACTGAAGCTTTCTTT. The encoded protein is CASSTGRNTEAFF. This chain uses TRBV7-2 with TRBJ1-1; D is unclear. Germline V gives CDR1 SGHTA, CDR2 FQGNSA. The V end was cut by 5 bases, the J end by 1 base, with 8 bases between. CDR3 length equals 13 residues. Variable domain in full (rest from reference TRBV7-2 and TRBJ1-1): GAGVSQSPSNKVTEKGKDVELRCDPISGHTALYWYRQSLGQGLEFLIYFQGNSAPDKSGLPSDRFSAERTGGSVSTLTIQRTQQEDSAVYLCASSTGRNTEAFFGQGTRLTVV.

V gene TRBV28 combines with J gene TRBJ1-5; D unclear. The CDR3 spans 13 residues. From germline, CDR1 is MDHEN and CDR2 SYDVKM. The V end was cut by 4 bases, the J end by 6 bases, with 10 bases between. As DNA, the CDR3 is TGTGCCAGCAGTTCGGTCCGGGGTCAGCCCCAGCATTTT. Translation gives CASSSVRGQPQHF.

The CDR3, as DNA: TGCGCCAGCAGCCAAGATTTGGGGACAGGGGGCCTATGGCAGTACTTC. It codes for CASSQDLGTGGLWQYF. The chain carries TRBV4-1 and TRBJ2-7, with TRBD1 identical over 12 bases. Per the germline V gene, CDR1 is MGHRA and CDR2 is YSYEKL. The trim removed 0 bases at V and 9 bases at J, leaving 9 bases unmatched. CDR3 size: 16 residues.

This chain joins TRBV5-1 and TRBJ2-7; no definite D call. This CDR3 region has 12 residues. Germline V gives CDR1 SGHRS, CDR2 YFSETQ. The V end lost 1 base, the J end lost 2 bases, and 4 bases lay between the germline ends. For the CDR3, the DNA is TGCGCCAGCAGCTTGATCCCCTACGAGCAGTACTTC. It codes for CASSLIPYEQYF.

The rearrangement links TRBV14 to TRBJ2-3, with a tentative D call TRBD1 (6 bases). The CDR3 is 16 residues long. CDR1 and CDR2 from the germline V gene are SGHDN and FVKESK. The V end lost 0 bases, the J end lost 4 bases, and 14 bases lay between the germline ends. In DNA form, the CDR3 reads TGTGCCAGCAGCCAAGATTTCGGCAGGGGACCAGATACGCAGTATTTT. Amino acid sequence: CASSQDFGRGPDTQYF. Full variable domain (remainder filled in from reference TRBV14 and TRBJ2-3): EAGVTQFPSHSVIEKGQTVTLRCDPISGHDNLYWYRRVMGKEIKFLLHFVKESKQDESGMPNNRFLAERTGGTYSTLKVQPAELEDSGVYFCASSQDFGRGPDTQYFGPGTRLTVL.

This clone was seen a handful of times. The chain employs TRBV7-3 and TRBJ1-2; the match to TRBD1 covers 7 bases. The V and J ends lost 5 bases and 6 bases, in that order; junction bases with no gene match: 9. Germline V lookup: CDR1 SGHTA, CDR2 FQGTGA. The CDR3 runs 14 residues. CDR3 protein: CASSPDRWSHGYTF. The CDR3, as DNA: TGTGCCAGCAGCCCGGACAGGTGGTCGCATGGCTACACCTTC.

This chain uses TRBV7-2 with TRBJ1-2; D remains unclear. The germline V gene has CDR1 SGHTA and CDR2 FQGNSA. The CDR3 is made up of 13 amino acids. V was clipped by 5 bases and J by 4 bases, with 11 bases between them. As DNA, the CDR3 is TGTGCCAGCAGCAAGGACGGCCCCTATGGCTACACCTTC. It codes for CASSKDGPYGYTF.

This clone was detected only a few times. The genes are TRBV2 and TRBJ1-5, with D unresolved. V was clipped by 1 base and J by 1 base, with 8 bases between them. Germline V CDR1 and CDR2: SNHLY, FYNNEI. The CDR3 contains 15 residues. The CDR3 sequence is CASSEESGSNQPQHF. CDR3 nucleotides: TGTGCCAGCAGTGAAGAGTCTGGGAGCAATCAGCCCCAGCATTTT.

CDR3 in amino acids: CASSRPRGTQYF. The DNA for the CDR3 is TGTGCCAGCAGTCGTCCCCGGGGGACCCAGTACTTC. The chain employs TRBV6-5 and TRBJ2-5; D is possibly TRBD2 (5 bases). The CDR3 length is 12 residues. Trimming took off 5 bases at V and 7 bases at J, with 11 bases between the two ends. The germline gives CDR1 MNHEY, CDR2 SVGAGI.